This T cell receptor (beta chain) originates from a study of shared clonotypes between healthy human individuals. There are 15 residues in the CDR3. Germline V lookup: CDR1 SGHRS, CDR2 YFSETQ. Trimming took 0 bases from V and 0 from J, leaving 8 bases between them. Comments on this clone: Additional DNA sequences in this sample encode the identical CDR3.

TCRdb's table, derived via immunoSEQ multiplex PCR, lists solely in-frame clones and lacks some. This repertoire shows millions of clones, more than 80% found once; its top ten account for 0.11% to 0.15%. The sequence was obtained from a man between 18 and 29 years old in good health. Sequenced: naive CD4+ T cells sorted from blood. Subset given: CD45RA+ positively selected. V gene TRBV5-1 combines with J gene TRBJ2-3; D is undetermined. For the CDR3, the DNA is TGCGCCAGCAGCTTGGAAGGGCGGAGCACAGATACGCAGTATTTT. Translation gives CASSLEGRSTDTQYF.